This TCR beta chain was retrieved from a study of early T cells in non-severe SARS-CoV-2 infection. Study details: From unsorted whole blood, bulk RNA was sequenced, and the chains remained unpaired.

Researchers attached unique molecular identifiers to individual cDNA molecules. Each CDR3 protein gets one entry after TCRdb re-called the 5' RACE reads with MiXCR. The sample records fewer than 60,000 distinct CDR3 sequences, about 9.7% being singletons. A note on this clonotype: Its antigen is unknown.

The CDR3 sequence is 15 residues long. Germline loops: CDR1 MNHNY, CDR2 SVGAGI (reference sequence). The V end was cut by 5 bases, the J end by 0 bases, with 14 bases between. Findings and limits, study-wide: VDJdb-based annotation leaned toward anti-spike CD8 responses and missed private and CD4 specificities.

The source material was whole blood. The rearrangement uses TRBV6-6 and TRBJ2-7; D possibly corresponds to TRBD1 (5 bases). The TCR was taken from an adult who was a healthcare worker with PCR-confirmed SARS-CoV-2 infection or an uninfected control (not recorded which). The CDR3 loop reads CASSPRQSGSYEQYF. The CDR3 DNA reads as TGTGCCAGCAGTCCGCGACAGTCCGGCTCCTACGAGCAGTACTTC.